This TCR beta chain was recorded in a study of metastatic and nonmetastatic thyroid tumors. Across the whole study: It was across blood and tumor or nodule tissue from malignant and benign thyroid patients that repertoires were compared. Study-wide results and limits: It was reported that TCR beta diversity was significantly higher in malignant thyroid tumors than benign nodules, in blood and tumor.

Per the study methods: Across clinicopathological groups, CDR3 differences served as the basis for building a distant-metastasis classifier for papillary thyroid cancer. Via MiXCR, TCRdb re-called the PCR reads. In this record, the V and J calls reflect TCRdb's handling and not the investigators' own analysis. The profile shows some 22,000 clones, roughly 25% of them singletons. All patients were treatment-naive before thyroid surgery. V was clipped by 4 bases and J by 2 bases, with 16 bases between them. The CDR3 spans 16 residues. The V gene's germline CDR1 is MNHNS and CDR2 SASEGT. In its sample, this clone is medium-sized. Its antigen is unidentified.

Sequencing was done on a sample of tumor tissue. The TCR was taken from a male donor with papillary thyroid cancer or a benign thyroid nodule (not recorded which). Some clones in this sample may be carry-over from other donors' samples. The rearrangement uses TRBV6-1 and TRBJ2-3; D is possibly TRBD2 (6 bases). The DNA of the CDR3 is TGTGCCAGCAGTGTGACAGCGGGTTCTGTCACAGATACGCAGTATTTT. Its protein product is CASSVTAGSVTDTQYF.